This T cell receptor beta chain is drawn from a study of Graves' ophthalmopathy and Graves' hyperthyroidism. This clonotype was counted once. Antigen unknown. Points from the study as a whole: The model predicted progression of ophthalmopathy with a sensitivity of roughly 70%, and its specificity was approximately 77%.

The CDR3 loop spans 13 amino acids. Germline lookup yields CDR1 SGHTA and CDR2 FQGNSA. CDR3 regions of TCR beta were amplified from RNA transcripts. HTBI primers were employed in first-round RT-PCR, then a second-round multiplex PCR followed. Each CDR3 protein gets one entry after TCRdb re-called the multiplex PCR reads with MiXCR. This table holds 1 million to 1.3 million distinct CDR3 sequences, about two fifths found once. Sample: peripheral blood or thyroid tissue (not recorded which). The rearrangement links TRBV7-2 to TRBJ2-5; the D gene could be TRBD1 or TRBD2 (5 bases each). This receptor was obtained from an adult man with Graves' hyperthyroidism. The CDR3 DNA reads as TGTGCTAGAGCTTCGAGGGGCCAAGAGACCCAGTACTTC. Its protein is CARASRGQETQYF.